Listed here are 15 T cell receptor beta chains from one sample, sequenced in a study of blood T cells in healthy people across ages. Primers used in a second PCR of about 6 to 11 cycles were a sample-barcoded 5' primer and a J-beta primer mix. TCRdb reprocessed the 5' RACE reads via MiXCR and lists one record per CDR3 protein. This table holds hundreds of thousands of distinct CDR3 sequences, 29% found once. Sequencing used blood. All receptors derive from an elderly woman in good health.

This clonotype came up a few times. The chain is built from TRBV6-1 and TRBJ1-6; weak D call: TRBD1 (5 bases). Germline CDR1 and CDR2: MNHNS and SASEGT. The V end was cut by 11 bases, the J end by 6 bases, with 20 bases between. The length of the CDR3 is 15 residues. The CDR3 protein is CAGEQGDRGNSPLHF. The CDR3 DNA reads as TGTGCCGGCGAACAAGGGGATCGGGGTAATTCACCCCTCCACTTT.

The chain links TRBV20-1 to TRBJ2-7, with TRBD2 matching 11 bases. The CDR3 spans 14 residues. Germline values: CDR1 DFQATT, CDR2 SNEGSKA (reference sequence). V was clipped by 3 bases and J by 3 bases; unmatched bases: 4. This CDR3 reads CSASPGTSGYEQYF. The CDR3 DNA reads TGCAGTGCTAGCCCCGGGACTAGCGGCTACGAGCAGTACTTC.

Concerning this clonotype: One end of the junction is discordant with germline, which a read error may explain. This chain's CDR3 is CASSLAGSRPRHF. CDR3 nucleotide sequence: TGTGCCAGCAGCTTAGCGGGGAGCCGGCCCCGGCATTTT. This sequence joins TRBV7-2 and TRBJ1-5; D remains ambiguous. The CDR3 runs to 13 residues. Looked up from germline, CDR1 is SGHTA and CDR2 is FQGNSA.

This clonotype was found many times. This sequence joins TRBV28 and TRBJ2-7; D is undetermined. This CDR3 region has 18 residues. Per the germline V gene, CDR1 is MDHEN and CDR2 is SYDVKM. The V gene lost 4 bases and the J gene lost 2 bases, with 24 bases spanning the gap. The CDR3 nucleotides read TGTGCCAGCAGTTCGACAAGCTCACCTTTCCATCGAACCTACGAGCAGTACTTC. Translated: CASSSTSSPFHRTYEQYF.

This clonotype has a count of ten or more. This chain uses TRBV28 with TRBJ2-7; 12 nucleotides match TRBD2. Trimming at V came to 6 bases and at J to 3 bases, leaving 9 bases not matched to a gene. From germline, CDR1 is MDHEN and CDR2 SYDVKM. This CDR3 has 16 residues. The CDR3, as DNA: TGTGCCAGCAGGAAATCTAGCGGGGGGGATAACTACGAGCAGTACTTC. Protein product: CASRKSSGGDNYEQYF. The full variable domain, with the rest looked up from reference TRBV28 and TRBJ2-7, is DVKVTQSSRYLVKRTGEKVFLECVQDMDHENMFWYRQDPGLGLRLIYFSYDVKMKEKGDIPEGYSVSREKKERFSLILESASTNQTSMYLCASRKSSGGDNYEQYFGPGTRLTVT.

This chain links TRBV10-3 with TRBJ2-3; D might be TRBD1 (5 bases). The germline V and J ends were trimmed by 3 bases and 0 bases, with 10 bases remaining between them. CDR1 is ENHRY and CDR2 is SYGVKD in the germline V gene. The CDR3 is 15 amino acids. The CDR3 spells CAISDYRFSTDTQYF. The CDR3 nucleotides read TGTGCCATCAGTGACTACAGGTTCAGCACAGATACGCAGTATTTT.

Concerning this clonotype: Possible read error: a much larger clone is one base away. This chain links TRBV20-1 with TRBJ1-5, with D possibly being TRBD1 (6 bases). CDR1 and CDR2 from the germline V gene are DFQATT and SNEGSKA (reference sequence). This CDR3 contains 16 residues. Here the CDR3 reads CSARDGAGVNNQLQHF. For the CDR3, the DNA is TGCAGTGCTAGAGATGGGGCAGGGGTTAACAATCAGCTCCAGCATTTT.

This clonotype was found many times. This chain connects TRBV7-2 to TRBJ2-3; 9 positions agree with TRBD1. Germline V lookup: CDR1 SGHTA, CDR2 FQGNSA. This CDR3 contains 19 residues. J was trimmed by 2 bases and V by 5 bases; bases with no gene match: 17. The CDR3 sequence: CASSPRLSGTGLSTDTQYF. Here the CDR3 DNA reads TGTGCCAGCAGCCCCCGCCTATCTGGGACAGGGCTTTCCACAGATACGCAGTATTTT.

In its sample, this clonotype was seen many times. The chain couples TRBV9 to TRBJ2-1, with a possible D match to TRBD2 (7 bases). The germline V gene has CDR1 SGDLS and CDR2 YYNGEE. This CDR3 spans 16 amino acids. The V and J ends lost 0 bases and 7 bases respectively, with 17 bases between them. CDR3 protein: CASSVGAGALRNEQFF. The DNA for the CDR3 is TGTGCCAGCAGCGTAGGTGCGGGGGCCCTTAGAAATGAGCAGTTCTTC.

This clonotype was observed many times. The chain couples TRBV7-9 to TRBJ2-7, with 10 nucleotides matching TRBD1. The germline V gene has CDR1 SEHNR and CDR2 FQNEAQ (reference sequence). Trimming at V came to 4 bases and at J to 5 bases, leaving 5 bases not matched to a gene. This CDR3 is built from 14 residues. CDR3 in DNA: TGTGCCAGCAGCTCCTCCGGGACAGGGGACGAGCAGTACTTC. It yields the protein CASSSSGTGDEQYF.

This clonotype was seen at least ten times. The gene calls are TRBV3-1 and TRBJ2-3; D is ambiguous. V was trimmed by 2 bases and J by 6 bases, leaving 6 bases between them. Germline V gene data show CDR1 as LGHDT and CDR2 as YNNKEL (reference sequence). CDR3 length equals 12 residues. CDR3 nucleotide sequence: TGTGCCAGCAGCCAAAATCCCGATACGCAGTATTTT. It encodes CASSQNPDTQYF.

This clonotype has only a few counts. This may be a read error, as it is one base from a much larger clone. This sequence joins TRBV7-9 and TRBJ2-5; D is perhaps TRBD1 or TRBD2 (5 bases each). The CDR3 length is 13 residues. Germline V gene data show CDR1 as SEHNR and CDR2 as FQNEAQ (reference sequence). CDR3 residues: CASSWDGGETRYF. CDR3 coding DNA: TGTGCCAGCAGTTGGGACGGTGGAGAGACCCGGTACTTC.

In this sample, this clonotype turned up many times. V and J are TRBV20-1 and TRBJ2-7; no clear D. Germline-derived CDR1 and CDR2 are DFQATT and SNEGSKA (reference sequence). With 5 bases removed from V and 2 bases from J, the gap between germline ends came to 16 bases. This CDR3 region has 14 residues. The CDR3 DNA sequence: TGCAGTGCTTGGACCCGGACCGTCCCCTACGAGCAGTACTTC. It yields the protein CSAWTRTVPYEQYF.

The chain couples TRBV7-2 to TRBJ1-5, with D unresolved. There are 13 residues in the CDR3. Looked up from germline, CDR1 is SGHTA and CDR2 is FQGNSA. V was trimmed by 6 bases and J by 3 bases, leaving 9 bases between them. The CDR3 protein is CASRGPNNQPQHF. In nucleotides, the CDR3 is TGTGCCAGCAGAGGGCCGAACAATCAGCCCCAGCATTTT.

This clonotype was seen more than once but under ten times. The CDR3 sequence is CASSNENYGYTF. CDR3 bases: TGCGCCAGCAGCAATGAGAACTATGGCTACACCTTC. V usage is TRBV5-1 and J usage is TRBJ1-2; D not certain. The germline gives CDR1 SGHRS, CDR2 YFSETQ. V was shortened by 4 bases and J by 2 bases, with 6 bases between the two germline ends. This CDR3 has 12 residues.